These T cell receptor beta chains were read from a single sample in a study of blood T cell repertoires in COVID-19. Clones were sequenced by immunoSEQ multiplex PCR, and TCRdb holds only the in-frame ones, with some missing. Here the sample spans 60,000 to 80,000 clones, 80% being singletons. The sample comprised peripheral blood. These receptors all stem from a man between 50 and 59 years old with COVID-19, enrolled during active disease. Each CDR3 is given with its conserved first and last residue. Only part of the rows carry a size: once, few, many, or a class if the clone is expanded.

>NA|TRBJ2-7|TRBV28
CASSLPGYEQYF
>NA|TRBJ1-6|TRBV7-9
CASSQGGWGSPLHF
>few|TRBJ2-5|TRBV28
CASSLWGGGETQYF
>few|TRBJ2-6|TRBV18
CASSPGGSGANVLTF
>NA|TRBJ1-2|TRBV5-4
CASSFPGYLSGYTF
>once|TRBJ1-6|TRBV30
CAWSMSDNSPLHF
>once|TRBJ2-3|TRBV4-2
CASSQAREEGDMQYF
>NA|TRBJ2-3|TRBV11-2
CASSGGSRVADTQYF
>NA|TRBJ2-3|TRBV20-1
CSASSLAGGSDTQYF
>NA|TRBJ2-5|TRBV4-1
CASSQVGAASGETQYF
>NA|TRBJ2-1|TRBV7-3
CASSLTGTGFDNEQFF
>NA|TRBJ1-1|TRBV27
CASTLRPPGTVNTEAFF
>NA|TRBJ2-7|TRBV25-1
CASSDRYMGGEQYF
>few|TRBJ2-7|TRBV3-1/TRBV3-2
CFNPGTSGNYEQYF
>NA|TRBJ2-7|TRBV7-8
CASSLGRLSYEQYF
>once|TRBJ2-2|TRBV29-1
CSVVDSNTGELFF
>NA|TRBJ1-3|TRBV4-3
CASSQDFDGVGGDTIYF